This TCR beta chain appears in the sequencing data of a study of blood T cell repertoires in COVID-19. Clones were sequenced by immunoSEQ multiplex PCR, and TCRdb holds only the in-frame ones, with some missing. The sample holds around 140,000 clones, roughly 88% seen once. Trimming removed 6 bases from V and 3 bases from J; junction bases left unmatched: 7. The germline CDR1 and CDR2 sequences are MDHEN and SYDVKM. CDR3 size: 14 residues. The TCR was taken from a woman aged 55-75 years with acute or convalescent COVID-19. The chain couples TRBV28 to TRBJ1-1; 7 positions match TRBD1. Sample: peripheral blood. The CDR3 is CASRLLGQYTEAFF. CDR3 nucleotides: TGTGCCAGCAGGCTACTGGGACAGTACACTGAAGCTTTCTTT.